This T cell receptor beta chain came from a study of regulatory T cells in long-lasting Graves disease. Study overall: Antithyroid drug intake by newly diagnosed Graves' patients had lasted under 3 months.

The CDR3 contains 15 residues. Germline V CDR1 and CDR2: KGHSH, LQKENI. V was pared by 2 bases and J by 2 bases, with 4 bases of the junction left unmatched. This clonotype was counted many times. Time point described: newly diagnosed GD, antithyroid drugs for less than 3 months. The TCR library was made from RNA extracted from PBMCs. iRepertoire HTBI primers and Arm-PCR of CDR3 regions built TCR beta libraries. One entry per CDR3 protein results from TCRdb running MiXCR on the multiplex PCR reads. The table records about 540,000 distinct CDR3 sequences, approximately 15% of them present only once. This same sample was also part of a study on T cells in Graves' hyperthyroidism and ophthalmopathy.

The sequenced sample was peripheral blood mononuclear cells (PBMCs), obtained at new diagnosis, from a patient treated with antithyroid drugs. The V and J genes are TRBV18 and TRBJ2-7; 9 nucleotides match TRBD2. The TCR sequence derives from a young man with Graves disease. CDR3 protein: CASSPIGTSTYEQYF. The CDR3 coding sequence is TGTGCCAGCTCACCAATAGGGACTAGCACCTACGAGCAGTACTTC.